The 4 T cell receptor beta chains given below trace back to one sample, sequenced in a study of control samples from healthy donors and cancer patients. Some clones are missing from TCRdb's copy, which holds only in-frame ones; the method was immunoSEQ multiplex PCR. The sample holds over 100,000 clones, around 89% seen once. Sequences were obtained from blood. The receptors here all came from a woman in her forties or fifties in good health.

The chain has TRBV19 and TRBJ1-1; TRBD1 agrees at 8 bases. The CDR3 has 15 amino acids. Losses at the gene ends were 5 bases for V and 1 base for J; bases not matched to a gene: 6. CDR1 and CDR2 from the germline V gene are LNHDA and SQIVND (reference sequence). The CDR3 loop reads CASSSQGARNTEAFF. In nucleotides, the CDR3 is TGTGCCAGTAGTTCCCAGGGGGCGAGGAACACTGAAGCTTTCTTT.

The chain joins TRBV3-1 (or the pseudogene TRBV3-2) to TRBJ2-3, with 11 bases that match TRBD2. Germline-derived CDR1 and CDR2 are LGHDT and YNNKEL (reference sequence). Unmatched junction bases numbered 5, after V lost 6 bases and J lost 3 bases. The CDR3 loop spans 15 amino acids. The CDR3 reads CASSYSGGGTDTQYF. CDR3 DNA: TGTGCCAGCAGTTATAGCGGGGGGGGTACAGATACGCAGTATTTT.

This clone was picked up a small number of times. The chain uses TRBV4-3 and TRBJ1-2; D is ambiguous. V was shortened by 2 bases and J by 0 bases, with 7 bases between the two germline ends. This CDR3 region has 14 residues. In germline, CDR1 is LGHNA, CDR2 YSLEER. In DNA, the CDR3 is TGCGCCAGCAGCCAACAGCAGACTAACTATGGCTACACCTTC. The encoded protein is CASSQQQTNYGYTF.

The rearrangement joins TRBV5-1 to TRBJ2-7, with 7 bases fitting TRBD1. V shed 3 bases, J shed 5 bases, and the junction held 5 bases outside the gene matches. This CDR3 spans 13 amino acids. Germline loops: CDR1 SGHRS, CDR2 YFSETQ. The DNA for the CDR3 is TGCGCCAGCAGCTGGACAGGTCTAGACGAGCAGTACGTC. It is translated as CASSWTGLDEQYV.